The 10 T cell receptor beta chains listed next were all sequenced from one sample in a study of blood T cell repertoires in COVID-19. Assay: immunoSEQ multiplex PCR; the TCRdb copy retains only in-frame clones and omits some. The top ten hold roughly 8.6% of the sample, which has 120,000 or so clones, approximately 77% seen once. The source material was peripheral blood. These receptors originate from a human donor in a cohort sampled during active COVID-19.

There are a few counts of this clone. This chain connects TRBV7-9 to TRBJ2-7; D ambiguous. The germline gives CDR1 SEHNR, CDR2 FQNEAQ (reference sequence). Trimming pared 5 bases from V and 2 bases from J, leaving 4 bases between. The CDR3 loop spans 11 amino acids. The DNA of the CDR3 is TGTGCCAGCAGCGCGACCTACGAGCAGTACTTC. Encoded protein: CASSATYEQYF.

This clone was detected only a few times. The genes are TRBV7-9 and TRBJ1-4; possible D gene TRBD1, 5 bases. Trimming removed 2 bases from V and 5 bases from J, with 9 bases in between. This CDR3 spans 14 amino acids. The germline V gene has CDR1 SEHNR and CDR2 FQNEAQ (reference sequence). The CDR3 DNA reads TGTGCCAGCAGCTTACCCGGGGGGAATGAAAAACTGTTTTTT. Translating gives CASSLPGGNEKLFF.

The chain employs TRBV2 and TRBJ2-1; 7 bases match TRBD1. With 3 bases clipped from V and 1 base from J, the junction kept 3 bases outside the gene matches. Germline loops: CDR1 SNHLY, CDR2 FYNNEI. This CDR3 contains 15 residues. CDR3 bases: TGTGCCAGCAGTGAGGGACAGCAATCCTACAATGAGCAGTTCTTC. Its protein product is CASSEGQQSYNEQFF.

This rearrangement joins TRBV9 to TRBJ1-1, with D possibly matching TRBD1 (5 bases). Germline loops: CDR1 SGDLS, CDR2 YYNGEE. This CDR3 spans 15 amino acids. V gave up 4 bases and J gave up 1 base, with 14 bases separating them. The CDR3 loop is CASSPGGVTNTEAFF. The DNA for the CDR3 is TGTGCCAGCAGCCCCGGGGGGGTTACGAACACTGAAGCTTTCTTT.

This clone occurred a few times. The rearrangement joins TRBV27 to TRBJ1-1; 7 bases map to TRBD1. The V gene end was trimmed by 0 bases and the J gene end by 4 bases; junction bases not matched to a gene: 5. The CDR3 totals 15 residues. From germline, CDR1 is MNHEY and CDR2 SMNVEV (reference sequence). CDR3 sequence: CASSLSPTGSTEAFF. The CDR3 coding sequence is TGTGCCAGCAGTTTATCCCCGACAGGGAGCACTGAAGCTTTCTTT.

In its sample, this clone was seen a few times. As DNA, the CDR3 is TGCAGTGCTAGACTCCCCAACATTCAGTACTTC. Its protein product is CSARLPNIQYF. The V and J genes are TRBV20-1 and TRBJ2-4; D remains ambiguous. This CDR3 is 11 amino acids long. Germline V gives CDR1 DFQATT, CDR2 SNEGSKA (reference sequence). The ends were cut back, 2 bases at V and 7 bases at J, with 6 bases in the middle.

This clone was observed once. The V call is TRBV11-3, the J call TRBJ2-7; D is perhaps TRBD2 (7 bases). The germline V gene encodes CDR1 SGHNT and CDR2 YENEEA. Trimming took off 1 base at V and 0 bases at J, with 16 bases between the two ends. The CDR3 totals 17 residues. The chain's CDR3 is CASSLALGGDNSYEQYF. CDR3 nucleotide sequence: TGTGCCAGCAGCTTAGCCTTGGGGGGGGACAACTCCTACGAGCAGTACTTC. Combining the CDR3 with reference TRBV11-3 and TRBJ2-7 gives the whole variable domain EAGVVQSPRYKIIEKKQPVAFWCNPISGHNTLYWYLQNLGQGPELLIRYENEEAVDDSQLPKDRFSAERLKGVDSTLKIQPAELGDSAVYLCASSLALGGDNSYEQYFGPGTRLTVT.

V and J are TRBV3-1 (or the pseudogene TRBV3-2) and TRBJ2-1; D gene unclear. CDR1 and CDR2 (germline): LGHDT, YNNKEL (reference sequence). Trimming took 0 bases from V and 6 from J, leaving 9 bases between them. The CDR3 covers 14 residues. CDR3 DNA: TGTGCCAGCAGCCAAGATTTCGGAGCCAATGAGCAGTTCTTC. The encoded protein is CASSQDFGANEQFF.

J is TRBJ1-4 and V is TRBV9; 9 positions agree with TRBD1. CDR3 length: 14 amino acids. CDR1 and CDR2 (germline): SGDLS, YYNGEE. Trimming at V came to 4 bases and at J to 6 bases, leaving 4 bases not matched to a gene. In nucleotides, the CDR3 is TGTGCCAGCAGCTTCACAGGGGGCGATGAAAAACTGTTTTTT. Translating gives CASSFTGGDEKLFF.

The rearrangement uses TRBV3-1 (or the pseudogene TRBV3-2) and TRBJ2-7; D remains ambiguous. The CDR3 consists of 12 residues. V was clipped by 3 bases and J by 2 bases, with 5 bases between them. In germline, CDR1 is LGHDT, CDR2 YNNKEL (reference sequence). CDR3 DNA: TGTGCCAGCAGCCATTCCGCCTACGAGCAGTACTTC. Translation: CASSHSAYEQYF.